The 28 T cell receptor beta chains in this list originate from one sample, sequenced in a study of PD-L1 blockade in urothelial cancer. Profiling relied on immunoSEQ multiplex PCR, and the TCRdb table lists in-frame clones only, not all of them. The sample consists of more than 35,000 clones, roughly four fifths of them appearing once. The sample's time point: peripheral blood 6 weeks after treatment start. This material consisted of PBMCs, taken around atezolizumab (anti-PD-L1) treatment. The source is a man aged 60-69 years with urothelial cancer.

The V and J genes are TRBV19 and TRBJ2-3, with TRBD1 identical over 7 bases. This CDR3 region has 13 residues. Unmatched junction bases numbered 3, after V lost 8 bases and J lost 1 base. From germline, CDR1 is LNHDA and CDR2 SQIVND (reference sequence). DNA for the CDR3: TGTGCCAGTGCCGGGACAGGCACAGATACGCAGTATTTT. The encoded protein is CASAGTGTDTQYF.

The chain has TRBV7-2 and TRBJ1-1; perhaps TRBD1 as D (6 bases). The V end lost 1 base, the J end lost 4 bases, and 10 bases lay between the germline ends. Germline V gene sequence: CDR1 SGHTA, CDR2 FQGNSA. The CDR3 has 14 amino acids. CDR3 in DNA: TGTGCCAGCAGCTTAGTAGGGGGAAGCACTGAAGCTTTCTTT. Amino acid sequence: CASSLVGGSTEAFF.

The chain links TRBV29-1 to TRBJ2-4; perhaps TRBD1 as D (5 bases). The CDR3 is 12 amino acids. CDR1 is SQVTM and CDR2 is ANQGSEA in the germline V gene. Between the trimmed V and J ends, which lost 6 bases and 9 bases, there was a span of 15 bases. CDR3 sequence: CSVVGATGIQYF. In DNA, the CDR3 is TGCAGCGTCGTTGGGGCTACCGGCATTCAGTACTTC.

This clone has a single count. The V and J genes are TRBV19 and TRBJ1-1; D unclear. V was cut by 2 bases and J by 4 bases, with 8 bases left in between. CDR3 length: 13 amino acids. The germline gives CDR1 LNHDA, CDR2 SQIVND (reference sequence). The CDR3, as DNA: TGTGCCAGTAGTATAACCGAGGGCACTGAAGCTTTCTTT. Translating it yields CASSITEGTEAFF.

This clone was seen just once. This rearrangement joins TRBV28 to TRBJ1-1; 7 bases are shared with TRBD1. J lost 1 base, V lost 8 bases, and 4 bases had no gene match. The CDR3 runs 13 residues. Germline CDR1 is MDHEN and CDR2 is SYDVKM. In DNA form, the CDR3 reads TGTGCCAGCGGGGACAGTCAGAACACTGAAGCTTTCTTT. As protein: CASGDSQNTEAFF.

In the case of this clone: A junction end diverges from the germline sequence, so it may reflect a read error. The rearrangement uses TRBV28 and TRBJ1-5; no clear D. Germline values: CDR1 MDHEN, CDR2 SYDVKM. This CDR3 has 12 amino acids. CDR3 amino acids: CASSSGNRPQHF. Here the CDR3 DNA reads TGTGCCAGCAGTTCAGGTAATCGGCCCCAGCATTTT.

J is TRBJ2-3 and V is TRBV9; no reliable D call. The CDR3 has 12 residues. The germline V gene has CDR1 SGDLS and CDR2 YYNGEE. The V end was cut by 4 bases, the J end by 0 bases, with 3 bases between. The CDR3 nucleotides read TGTGCCAGCAGCCCTAGCACAGATACGCAGTATTTT. Amino acid sequence: CASSPSTDTQYF.

This clone has a single count. CDR3: CASSNPLGREKLFF. In DNA form, the CDR3 reads TGTGCCAGCAGTAACCCTCTCGGGAGAGAAAAACTGTTTTTT. The chain is built from TRBV28 and TRBJ1-4; no clear D. The CDR3 extends over 14 amino acids. CDR1 and CDR2 (germline): MDHEN, SYDVKM. Trimming stripped 5 bases from V and 8 bases from J, with 15 bases between.

The rearrangement uses TRBV2 and TRBJ1-2, with D maybe TRBD1 (5 bases). V was trimmed by 4 bases and J by 4 bases, leaving 7 bases between them. The CDR3 has 12 residues. CDR1 SNHLY and CDR2 FYNNEI come from the germline V gene. CDR3 residues: CASSGTSYGYTF. The CDR3 region has the DNA TGTGCCAGCAGTGGGACAAGCTATGGCTACACCTTC.

The chain is built from TRBV15 and TRBJ2-3, with TRBD2 matching 11 bases. CDR3 length equals 17 residues. The germline gives CDR1 LNHNV, CDR2 YYDKDF (reference sequence). V shed 2 bases, J shed 4 bases, and the junction held 8 bases outside the gene matches. The CDR3 protein is CATSRSPGTSGADTQYF. Here the CDR3 DNA reads TGTGCCACCAGCAGATCCCCCGGGACTAGCGGTGCAGATACGCAGTATTTT.

J is TRBJ1-4 and V is TRBV7-8; D is possibly TRBD1 (5 bases). There are 15 residues in the CDR3. V lost 1 base and J lost 8, with 14 bases in between. Germline CDR1 SGHVS, CDR2 FQNEAQ. Here the CDR3 reads CASSLGGGAWEKLFF. Here the CDR3 DNA reads TGTGCCAGCAGCTTAGGTGGAGGGGCTTGGGAAAAACTGTTTTTT.

The chain couples TRBV2 to TRBJ2-7; D perhaps matches TRBD1 (6 bases). Germline V gene lookup returns CDR1 SNHLY and CDR2 FYNNEI. V was pared by 5 bases and J by 4 bases, with 15 bases between. The CDR3 is 14 amino acids. The CDR3 coding sequence is TGTGCCAGCAGTACCAGGGGAATGGGTTACGAGCAGTACTTC. Translation: CASSTRGMGYEQYF.

The CDR3 coding sequence is TGCGCCAGCAGCTTGTCGGGAGGCTACGAGCAGTACTTC. Translation gives CASSLSGGYEQYF. The chain joins TRBV5-1 to TRBJ2-7, with TRBD2 matching 7 bases. The V gene's germline CDR1 is SGHRS and CDR2 YFSETQ. The CDR3 consists of 13 residues. V gave up 1 base and J gave up 3 bases; unmatched junction bases: 1. Together with reference TRBV5-1 and TRBJ2-7, the CDR3 gives the full variable domain: KAGVTQTPRYLIKTRGQQVTLSCSPISGHRSVSWYQQTPGQGLQFLFEYFSETQRNKGNFPGRFSGRQFSNSRSEMNVSTLELGDSALYLCASSLSGGYEQYFGPGTRLTVT.

This sequence joins TRBV14 and TRBJ1-1, with a tentative D call TRBD1 (6 bases). The CDR3 extends over 13 amino acids. Germline V gene data show CDR1 as SGHDN and CDR2 as FVKESK. V dropped 4 bases and J dropped 5 bases, with 11 bases sitting between them. The CDR3 nucleotides are TGTGCCAGCAGCCTTTCCAGGGGTACTGAAGCTTTCTTT. Its protein is CASSLSRGTEAFF.

This clone was recorded only once. The chain carries TRBV6-1 and TRBJ1-2; D not certain. This CDR3 has 14 amino acids. The germline V gene encodes CDR1 MNHNS and CDR2 SASEGT. Trimming stripped 8 bases from V and 4 bases from J, with 17 bases between. The CDR3 coding sequence is TGTGCCAGCGGTTCGATAGGAGGAGGCTATGGCTACACCTTC. Protein product: CASGSIGGGYGYTF.

This chain connects TRBV5-8 to TRBJ2-2; D is possibly TRBD1 (5 bases). The CDR3 has 14 residues. V lost 4 bases to trimming and J lost 3 bases, with 10 bases between them. Germline loops: CDR1 SGHTS, CDR2 YDEGEE. This CDR3 reads CASSTTAYTGELFF. The CDR3 DNA is TGTGCCAGCAGCACGACAGCCTACACCGGGGAGCTGTTTTTT.

The chain combines TRBV28 with TRBJ1-1, with D tentatively TRBD1 (6 bases). V dropped 2 bases and J dropped 3 bases, with 10 bases sitting between them. This CDR3 comprises 14 residues. The germline V gene encodes CDR1 MDHEN and CDR2 SYDVKM. The chain's CDR3 is CASSLLGGDTEAFF. CDR3 DNA sequence: TGTGCCAGCAGTTTACTTGGGGGCGACACTGAAGCTTTCTTT.

J is TRBJ2-6 and V is TRBV9; TRBD1 matches 9 bases. The junction had 9 bases not matched to a gene; V was cut back by 2 bases and J by 0 bases. CDR1 is SGDLS and CDR2 is YYNGEE in the germline V gene. The CDR3 loop spans 19 amino acids. The CDR3 nucleotides are TGTGCCAGCAGCGTCCGGACAGGGGCTTTCGCCTCTGGGGCCAACGTCCTGACTTTC. The encoded protein is CASSVRTGAFASGANVLTF.

The chain uses TRBV6-6 and TRBJ2-3, with D tentatively TRBD2 (5 bases). CDR1 and CDR2 (germline): MNHNY, SVGAGI (reference sequence). The CDR3 length is 15 residues. The CDR3 sequence: CALGVAEVGADTQYF. The CDR3 nucleotides are TGTGCATTGGGAGTGGCGGAGGTAGGAGCAGATACGCAGTATTTT.

The chain uses TRBV10-1 and TRBJ1-5; possibly TRBD1 for D (5 bases). V was shortened by 9 bases and J by 1 base, with 7 bases between the two germline ends. Germline-derived CDR1 and CDR2 are WNHNN and SYGVQD (reference sequence). The CDR3 covers 12 residues. CDR3 sequence: CARGGSNQPQHF. The CDR3 coding sequence is TGCGCCAGGGGGGGGAGCAATCAGCCCCAGCATTTT.

This clone was found a few times. V usage is TRBV14 and J usage is TRBJ2-2; D possibly corresponds to TRBD2 (5 bases). V lost 2 bases and J 2 bases, leaving 9 bases between the germline ends. The CDR3 runs to 15 residues. Germline CDR1 SGHDN, CDR2 FVKESK. The CDR3 here is CASSQLGVNTGELFF. CDR3 nucleotide sequence: TGTGCCAGCAGCCAATTGGGAGTAAACACCGGGGAGCTGTTTTTT.

Only one count was recorded for this clone. This sequence joins TRBV13 and TRBJ2-7, with 7 bases identical to TRBD2. The CDR3 is 15 residues long. V shed 2 bases and J 5 bases; nucleotides not matched to a gene: 9. Germline V CDR1 and CDR2: PRHDT, FYEKMQ (reference sequence). As DNA, the CDR3 is TGTGCCAGCAGCTTAAGGCGGGGGTGGGGACACGAGCAGTACTTC. Amino acids: CASSLRRGWGHEQYF.

The V call is TRBV12-5, the J call TRBJ2-3, with D possibly matching TRBD1 (6 bases). CDR1 is LGHNT, CDR2 FRNRAP, per germline. The CDR3 covers 17 residues. Trimming cost V 0 bases and J 4 bases, with 17 bases left between them. The CDR3 reads CASGLVFWGQGADTQYF. CDR3 nucleotides: TGTGCTAGTGGTTTGGTATTTTGGGGGCAGGGCGCAGATACGCAGTATTTT. The complete variable domain, with remaining parts taken from reference TRBV12-5 and TRBJ2-3, reads DARVTQTPRHKVTEMGQEVTMRCQPILGHNTVFWYRQTMMQGLELLAYFRNRAPLDDSGMPKDRFSAEMPDATLATLKIQPSEPRDSAVYFCASGLVFWGQGADTQYFGPGTRLTVL.

V is TRBV28 and J is TRBJ1-3; D is perhaps TRBD1 (5 bases). This CDR3 comprises 17 residues. With 3 bases removed from V and 0 bases from J, the gap between germline ends came to 15 bases. Per the germline V gene, CDR1 is MDHEN and CDR2 is SYDVKM. CDR3 amino acids: CASSFHLTRVSGNTIYF. The CDR3 bases are TGTGCCAGCAGTTTCCATCTCACCAGGGTCTCTGGAAACACCATATATTTT.

The chain combines TRBV5-6 with TRBJ1-1; 9 bases map to TRBD1. The germline V gene encodes CDR1 SGHDT and CDR2 YYEEEE. V dropped 3 bases and J dropped 1; count of bases not matched to a gene: 7. This CDR3 is built from 16 residues. In DNA, the CDR3 is TGTGCCAGCAGCTCCGGGACAGGGAGGACGAACACTGAAGCTTTCTTT. This gives the protein CASSSGTGRTNTEAFF.

The J gene is TRBJ1-6, the V gene TRBV30; 9 bases are shared with TRBD1. The CDR3 loop spans 15 amino acids. Per germline, CDR1 GTSNPN and CDR2 SVGIG (reference sequence). The ends lost 0 bases at V and 7 bases at J; junction bases unmatched: 4. The CDR3 reads CAWSVVTGGNSPLHF. The CDR3 DNA follows: TGTGCCTGGAGTGTCGTTACAGGGGGCAATTCACCCCTCCACTTT.

The chain recombines TRBV11-2 with TRBJ1-1, with D possibly being TRBD1 (5 bases). Germline CDR1 reads SGHAT; CDR2 reads FQNNGV. The ends were cut back, 2 bases at V and 7 bases at J, with 14 bases in the middle. The CDR3 loop spans 14 amino acids. CDR3 region: CASSLFPSGGEAFF. Here the CDR3 DNA reads TGTGCCAGCAGCTTATTTCCTTCGGGGGGTGAAGCTTTCTTT.

This clone has more than one count but fewer than ten. The chain uses TRBV5-8 and TRBJ1-1; the D gene is possibly TRBD1 (5 bases). V was trimmed by 0 bases and J by 4 bases, leaving 10 bases between them. The length of the CDR3 is 14 residues. From germline, CDR1 is SGHTS and CDR2 YDEGEE. CDR3 amino acids: CASSLAPGGTEAFF. CDR3 nucleotides: TGTGCCAGCAGCTTGGCCCCGGGGGGCACTGAAGCTTTCTTT.